The 23 T cell receptor beta chains reported below all come from one sample, sequenced in a study of CD4 and CD8 cells across lung adenocarcinoma regions. TCRdb reprocessed the PCR reads via MiXCR and lists one record per CDR3 protein. The profile shows 2,000 or so distinct CDR3 sequences, roughly two thirds of them singletons. The sequenced sample consisted of CD4+ T cells from the margin of a lung tumor. Source of these receptors: a female donor with lung adenocarcinoma. The CD4 and CD8 labels of this study may be unreliable.

The CDR3 sequence is CASSTAGTGAYNEQFF. The CDR3 DNA reads as TGCGCCAGCAGCACCGCCGGGACAGGGGCCTACAATGAGCAGTTCTTC. The gene calls are TRBV10-1 and TRBJ2-1; 10 positions agree with TRBD1. V was pared by 6 bases and J by 2 bases, with 7 bases of the junction left unmatched. Germline V gene lookup returns CDR1 WNHNN and CDR2 SYGVQD (reference sequence). This CDR3 has 16 residues.

Of note for this clonotype: The junction shows a germline mismatch at one end, possibly a read error. This chain uses TRBV27 with TRBJ2-4; D tentatively reads TRBD1 or TRBD2 (5 bases each). Germline V gives CDR1 MNHEY, CDR2 SMNVEV (reference sequence). This CDR3 contains 15 residues. CDR3 nucleotides: TGTGCCAGGAGCAACCGGGGCCGGGACGAAAAGATTCAGTACTTC. It specifies CARSNRGRDEKIQYF.

V and J are TRBV4-1 and TRBJ2-1, with D hard to call. TRBJ2-5 explains the end of the DNA better; the J call may be wrong. CDR3 size: 15 residues. Germline loops: CDR1 MGHRA, CDR2 YSYEKL. The CDR3 coding sequence is TGCGCCAGCAGCCAAGGGGTACAGAGACAAGAGACCCAGTACTTC. This gives the protein CASSQGVQRQETQYF.

The rearrangement joins TRBV6-5 to TRBJ2-3, with TRBD2 as a possible D gene (5 bases). The CDR3 runs 18 residues. V was trimmed by 2 bases and J by 3 bases, leaving 21 bases between them. CDR1 and CDR2 (germline): MNHEY, SVGAGI. This chain's CDR3 is CASSYVLPSGTGTDTQYF. The DNA for the CDR3 is TGTGCCAGCAGTTACGTCCTCCCCTCAGGAACGGGGACAGATACGCAGTATTTT.

The rearrangement links TRBV10-3 to TRBJ1-1; D may be TRBD1 (6 bases). V was pared by 8 bases and J by 1 base, with 14 bases between. The CDR3 contains 14 residues. The germline gives CDR1 ENHRY, CDR2 SYGVKD. The CDR3 nucleotides read TGTGCCATCGGCGTAACAGGGAAGAACACTGAAGCTTTCTTT. This gives the protein CAIGVTGKNTEAFF.

This clonotype was detected once. The chain carries TRBV6-1 and TRBJ2-1, with a weak D call TRBD2 (6 bases). Near its end, the DNA agrees better with TRBJ2-5, so the J call may be wrong. The germline gives CDR1 MNHNS, CDR2 SASEGT. CDR3 length: 16 amino acids. The chain's CDR3 is CASSGTGAHGLETQYF. CDR3 DNA sequence: TGTGCCAGCAGTGGTACGGGAGCCCATGGGTTGGAGACCCAGTACTTC.

The V call is TRBV10-2, the J call TRBJ2-1; 8 bases are a match to TRBD2. This CDR3 spans 17 amino acids. Trimming took 4 bases from V and 10 from J; bases not matched to a gene: 18. Germline V CDR1 and CDR2: WSHSY, SAAADI. The CDR3 reads CASSGREGLLSSYEQFF. The CDR3 coding sequence is TGCGCCAGCAGTGGTCGGGAGGGCCTCTTAAGCTCCTACGAGCAGTTCTTC.

V usage is TRBV6-1 and J usage is TRBJ2-3, with D perhaps TRBD1 (6 bases). Trimming removed 5 bases from V and 3 bases from J, with 15 bases in between. The CDR3 is 15 amino acids. In germline, CDR1 is MNHNS, CDR2 SASEGT. The CDR3 loop reads CASSLQGLGTDTQYF. The CDR3 DNA reads as TGTGCCAGCAGTCTGCAGGGGTTAGGTACAGATACGCAGTATTTT.

This clonotype was observed a few times. The chain employs TRBV27 and TRBJ2-1; D gene unclear. The end of the DNA fits TRBJ2-7 better, so the J call may be wrong. The V gene's germline CDR1 is MNHEY and CDR2 SMNVEV (reference sequence). CDR3 length equals 13 residues. The CDR3 sequence is CASRPREAGEQYF. CDR3 bases: TGTGCCAGCAGACCCCGAGAAGCAGGCGAGCAGTACTTC.

This clonotype rates as large (0.1 to 1%). The rearrangement joins TRBV6-1 to TRBJ2-1; no clear D gene. The end of the DNA aligns better with TRBJ2-5, so the J call may be wrong. Per germline, CDR1 MNHNS and CDR2 SASEGT. This CDR3 has 15 amino acids. The CDR3 DNA is TGTGCCAGCAGTGAATGGACCGCCGTAGTTGGGACCCAGTACTTC. It translates to CASSEWTAVVGTQYF.

This clonotype was found once. The chain is built from TRBV7-2 and TRBJ2-3, with D uncertain. This CDR3 has 12 residues. V dropped 1 base and J dropped 4 bases, with 3 bases sitting between them. Germline CDR1 is SGHTA and CDR2 is FQGNSA. The CDR3 loop is CASSLDADTQYF. DNA for the CDR3: TGTGCCAGCAGCTTAGATGCAGATACGCAGTATTTT. The full variable domain, its missing parts supplied by reference TRBV7-2 and TRBJ2-3, is GAGVSQSPSNKVTEKGKDVELRCDPISGHTALYWYRQSLGQGLEFLIYFQGNSAPDKSGLPSDRFSAERTGGSVSTLTIQRTQQEDSAVYLCASSLDADTQYFGPGTRLTVL.

Judged by abundance, this clonotype is large. J is TRBJ2-1 and V is TRBV6-5, with TRBD2 identical over 12 bases. The end of the DNA fits TRBJ2-7 better, so the J call may be wrong. Looked up from germline, CDR1 is MNHEY and CDR2 is SVGAGI. This CDR3 comprises 15 residues. CDR3 residues: CASSYSSSGREEQYF. The CDR3 region has the DNA TGTGCCAGCAGTTACTCGTCTAGCGGGAGGGAAGAGCAGTACTTC.

The chain has TRBV12-3 or TRBV12-4 and TRBJ2-3; D uncertain. This CDR3 contains 14 residues. The V end lost 7 bases, the J end lost 2 bases, and 13 bases lay between the germline ends. The CDR3 spells CASNSLANTDTQYF. The CDR3 DNA reads as TGTGCCAGCAATAGTCTGGCCAACACAGATACGCAGTATTTT.

The J gene is TRBJ2-1, the V gene TRBV10-3; D could derive from TRBD1 or TRBD2 (5 bases each). The J call is doubtful: the DNA matches TRBJ2-7 better. The CDR3 is 14 amino acids. Germline V gives CDR1 ENHRY, CDR2 SYGVKD. The CDR3: CAISDQGGGYEQYF. CDR3 DNA sequence: TGTGCCATCAGTGACCAGGGTGGGGGCTACGAGCAGTACTTC.

The chain employs TRBV6-1 and TRBJ2-1; D is unclear. From germline, CDR1 is MNHNS and CDR2 SASEGT. CDR3 size: 14 residues. The V gene lost 3 bases and the J gene lost 0 bases, with 6 bases spanning the gap. The CDR3 protein is CASSEFSSYNEQFF. For the CDR3, the DNA is TGTGCCAGCAGTGAGTTCAGCTCCTACAATGAGCAGTTCTTC.

V usage is TRBV12-3 or TRBV12-4 and J usage is TRBJ2-2; TRBD2 is a possible D gene (5 bases). The CDR3 loop spans 13 amino acids. V was trimmed by 3 bases and J by 16 bases, leaving 18 bases between them. The CDR3 here is CASSFVSTGKQFF. CDR3 DNA sequence: TGTGCCAGCAGTTTTGTTAGTACCGGGAAGCAGTTTTTT.

Note on this clonotype: The CDR3 does not end in the conserved phenylalanine or tryptophan, so this is likely a read error. The limits of the CDR3 on the DNA are not certain, so only TCRdb's listed CDR3 is given. The chain carries TRBV15 and TRBJ2-5. Germline V CDR1 and CDR2: LNHNV, YYDKDF (reference sequence). Inclusive of both ends, the CDR3 amounts to 8 amino acids. This chain's CDR3 is CPPAKQQL.

This clonotype was recorded only once. One junction end disagrees with the germline gene, perhaps due to a read error. The chain employs TRBV4-1 and TRBJ2-3, with TRBD2 as a possible D gene (6 bases). Germline V CDR1 and CDR2: MGHRA, YSYEKL. The CDR3 sequence is 15 residues long. CDR3 sequence: CAGRLSGGGTDTQYF. In DNA, the CDR3 is TGCGCCGGCAGGCTCTCCGGGGGTGGCACAGATACGCAGTACTTT.

This chain uses TRBV10-3 with TRBJ1-1, with no clear D. CDR3 size: 14 residues. Germline V gene sequence: CDR1 ENHRY, CDR2 SYGVKD. V dropped 2 bases and J dropped 4 bases, with 11 bases sitting between them. CDR3 loop: CAISEGGEFTEAFF. CDR3 bases: TGTGCCATCAGTGAGGGTGGGGAGTTCACTGAAGCTTTCTTT.

This clonotype was observed a few times. J is TRBJ2-1 and V is TRBV10-1; D gene uncertain. Per the germline V gene, CDR1 is WNHNN and CDR2 is SYGVQD (reference sequence). The CDR3 consists of 11 residues. V was clipped by 6 bases and J by 6 bases, with 6 bases between them. The CDR3 sequence: CASRDGNEQFF. As DNA, the CDR3 is TGCGCCAGCAGGGACGGCAATGAGCAGTTCTTC.

The rearrangement links TRBV10-1 to TRBJ2-3; TRBD2 matches at 7 bases. Germline V gene data show CDR1 as WNHNN and CDR2 as SYGVQD (reference sequence). V trimming: 2 bases; J trimming: 4 bases; junction bases outside the gene matches: 6. The length of the CDR3 is 15 residues. This CDR3 is CASSERGGSSDTQYF. Here the CDR3 DNA reads TGCGCCAGCAGTGAGCGGGGCGGGAGTTCAGATACGCAGTATTTT.

The chain is built from TRBV4-2 and TRBJ2-5; 14 bases are shared with TRBD2. The V gene end was trimmed by 1 base and the J gene end by 5 bases; junction bases not matched to a gene: 0. Germline CDR1 reads LGHNA; CDR2 reads YNFKEQ. CDR3 size: 15 residues. CDR3 in amino acids: CASSQGTSGRETQYF. The CDR3 DNA is TGTGCCAGCAGCCAAGGGACTAGCGGGAGGGAGACCCAGTACTTC.

The gene calls are TRBV6-1 and TRBJ1-4, with D uncertain. V was clipped by 4 bases and J by 0 bases, with 9 bases between them. The length of the CDR3 is 15 residues. Germline V gene data show CDR1 as MNHNS and CDR2 as SASEGT. In DNA, the CDR3 is TGTGCCAGCAGTGGGGTCGGTGCAACTAATGAAAAACTGTTTTTT. As protein: CASSGVGATNEKLFF.